The entry below gives a single T cell receptor (beta chain) sequence along with its context. TCRdb recomputed calls from the 5' RACE reads with MiXCR, one row per CDR3 protein. Among approximately 350,000 distinct CDR3 sequences listed, about 15% were seen once. The record originates from a study of T-cell memory formation after mild COVID-19. The clonotype originates from a man aged 18-30 years who had mild COVID-19 (a few samples of this study predate the infection). Cell type and time point are not known. Input material: PBMCs or a T cell subset sorted from them (not recorded which).

The CDR3 here is CASSPFGTGNTGELFF. The CDR3 nucleotides are TGTGCCAGCAGTCCGTTCGGGACAGGGAACACCGGGGAGCTGTTTTTT. V usage is TRBV6-6 and J usage is TRBJ2-2; 8 nucleotides agree with TRBD1. The germline V gene has CDR1 MNHNY and CDR2 SVGAGI (reference sequence). CDR3 length: 16 residues. J gave up 1 base and V 5 bases, and 6 bases lay outside the gene matches.